Each of the 11 T cell receptor beta chains below was sequenced from the same sample in a study of shared clonotypes between healthy human individuals. The repertoire was sequenced with immunoSEQ multiplex PCR; TCRdb's copy has only in-frame clones and lacks some. The repertoire holds approximately 2,200,000 clones, with about 93% as singletons. Terminally differentiated effector memory CD45RA+ cells were excluded by CCR7 positive selection of CD45RO-negative cells. The sequenced sample consisted of naive CD8+ T cells from PBMCs. The receptors shown here come from a man younger than 30 in good health. Some clones in this sample may be carry-over from other donors' samples.

The chain employs TRBV7-9 and TRBJ2-7; D may be TRBD1 or TRBD2 (6 bases each). The germline V and J ends were trimmed by 6 bases and 3 bases, with 18 bases remaining between them. Germline assignment: CDR1 SEHNR and CDR2 FQNEAQ (reference sequence). The CDR3 consists of 15 residues. The CDR3 sequence is CASSSTWGAVYEQYF. In nucleotides, the CDR3 is TGTGCCAGCAGTTCAACGTGGGGGGCGGTCTACGAGCAGTACTTC.

The chain combines TRBV5-1 with TRBJ2-7; 10 nucleotides agree with TRBD2. CDR3 size: 16 residues. CDR1 SGHRS and CDR2 YFSETQ come from the germline V gene. V shed 4 bases and J 5 bases; nucleotides not matched to a gene: 12. CDR3: CASSQTRLAGSNEQYF. CDR3 sequence (DNA): TGCGCCAGCAGCCAGACAAGACTAGCGGGTTCCAACGAGCAGTACTTC.

In its sample, this clone was seen once. The V gene is TRBV6-1, the J gene TRBJ2-7; D remains unclear. This CDR3 is 15 amino acids long. Per germline, CDR1 MNHNS and CDR2 SASEGT. Trimming took 2 bases from V and 0 from J, leaving 11 bases between them. The CDR3: CASSESGSDSYEQYF. The CDR3 region has the DNA TGTGCCAGCAGTGAAAGTGGGTCCGACTCCTACGAGCAGTACTTC.

The rearrangement uses TRBV28 and TRBJ2-1; 10 positions agree with TRBD1. This CDR3 contains 16 residues. Unmatched junction bases numbered 7, after V lost 4 bases and J lost 4 bases. Germline loops: CDR1 MDHEN, CDR2 SYDVKM. This CDR3 is CASSYWTGGVYNEQFF. The CDR3 coding sequence is TGTGCCAGCAGTTATTGGACAGGGGGGGTATACAATGAGCAGTTCTTC.

The V gene is TRBV29-1, the J gene TRBJ1-2; D might be TRBD1 (5 bases). Germline CDR1 is SQVTM and CDR2 is ANQGSEA. The CDR3 is 14 residues long. The V end was cut by 5 bases, the J end by 0 bases, with 13 bases between. As DNA, the CDR3 is TGCAGCGTTTCGGGAACAGGCTCTAACTATGGCTACACCTTC. This encodes CSVSGTGSNYGYTF. Drawing the rest from reference TRBV29-1 and TRBJ1-2, the complete variable domain is SAVISQKPSRDICQRGTSLTIQCQVDSQVTMMFWYRQQPGQSLTLIATANQGSEATYESGFVIDKFPISRPNLTFSTLTVSNMSPEDSSIYLCSVSGTGSNYGYTFGSGTRLTVV.

The chain employs TRBV27 and TRBJ1-1; weak D call: TRBD1 (5 bases). With 6 bases removed from V and 5 bases from J, the gap between germline ends came to 28 bases. The germline gives CDR1 MNHEY, CDR2 SMNVEV (reference sequence). This CDR3 has 18 amino acids. The chain's CDR3 is CASRGGRGDGKGRTEAFF. The CDR3 region has the DNA TGTGCCAGCAGGGGGGGAAGGGGAGACGGGAAAGGACGGACTGAAGCTTTCTTT.

The chain combines TRBV7-8 with TRBJ2-2, with 7 bases matching TRBD2. The V segment lost 6 bases and the J segment 3 bases; nucleotides outside the gene matches: 10. The CDR3 contains 16 residues. Germline CDR1 and CDR2: SGHVS and FQNEAQ. The CDR3 DNA follows: TGTGCCAGCAGATCAGCTGGTGGGGGGGACACCGGGGAGCTGTTTTTT. This encodes CASRSAGGGDTGELFF.

The rearrangement uses TRBV19 and TRBJ1-5, with a possible D match to TRBD1 (5 bases). This CDR3 has 17 amino acids. The V end lost 5 bases, the J end lost 7 bases, and 24 bases lay between the germline ends. CDR1 and CDR2 (germline): LNHDA, SQIVND (reference sequence). The CDR3 spells CASSSLPRGREGQPQHF. The DNA for the CDR3 is TGTGCCAGTAGTTCCCTCCCCCGCGGCAGGGAAGGACAGCCCCAGCATTTT. The variable domain in full, completed from reference TRBV19 and TRBJ1-5, reads DGGITQSPKYLFRKEGQNVTLSCEQNLNHDAMYWYRQDPGQGLRLIYYSQIVNDFQKGDIAEGYSVSREKKESFPLTVTSAQKNPTAFYLCASSSLPRGREGQPQHFGDGTRLSIL.

V usage is TRBV7-9 and J usage is TRBJ2-6; D gene unclear. The ends were cut back, 5 bases at V and 4 bases at J, with 15 bases in the middle. CDR1 is SEHNR, CDR2 FQNEAQ, per germline (reference sequence). There are 16 residues in the CDR3. CDR3 region: CASSIASVRGANVLTF. DNA of the CDR3: TGTGCCAGCAGCATCGCGTCGGTGCGAGGGGCCAACGTCCTGACTTTC.

With regard to this clone: The same CDR3 can be traced to other DNA sequences in this sample. V and J are TRBV6-5 and TRBJ2-1; D not resolved. Trimming pared 0 bases from V and 4 bases from J, leaving 4 bases between. There are 13 residues in the CDR3. Germline lookup yields CDR1 MNHEY and CDR2 SVGAGI. CDR3 nucleotide sequence: TGTGCCAGCAGTTACTCCAGATACAATGAGCAGTTCTTC. It codes for CASSYSRYNEQFF.

V is TRBV7-6 and J is TRBJ2-7, with D tentatively TRBD2 (7 bases). The CDR3 spans 15 residues. CDR1 is SGHVS and CDR2 is FNYEAQ in the germline V gene. Trimming left V 3 bases short and J 3 bases short, with 15 bases between. CDR3 DNA sequence: TGTGCCAGCAGCTTGGGGGCGGGAGCTGGCTACGAGCAGTACTTC. The encoded protein is CASSLGAGAGYEQYF.